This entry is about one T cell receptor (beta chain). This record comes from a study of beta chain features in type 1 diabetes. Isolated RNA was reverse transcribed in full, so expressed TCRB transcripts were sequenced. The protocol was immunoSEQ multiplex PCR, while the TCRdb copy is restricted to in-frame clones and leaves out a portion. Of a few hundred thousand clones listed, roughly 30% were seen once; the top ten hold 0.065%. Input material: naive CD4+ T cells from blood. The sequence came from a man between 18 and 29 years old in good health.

CDR3 DNA sequence: TGTGCCAGCAGCTTAAGAGCGTATAATTCACCCCTCCACTTT. This gives the protein CASSLRAYNSPLHF. The chain combines TRBV13 with TRBJ1-6; D is undetermined. Trimming shortened V by 2 bases and J by 4 bases, and 6 bases separated the two germline ends. The CDR3 is made up of 14 amino acids. The germline gives CDR1 PRHDT, CDR2 FYEKMQ (reference sequence).